Described below is a single T cell receptor beta chain sequence and its context. The antigen is unknown. CDR1 and CDR2 (germline): SNHLY, FYNNEI. The V gene end was trimmed by 3 bases and the J gene end by 5 bases; junction bases not matched to a gene: 7. The CDR3 is made up of 15 amino acids. The data originate from a study of cytomegalovirus exposure and HLA in healthy donors. In the study overall: A prior study identified 120 million or so unique TCR beta sequences from roughly 180 million T cells.

Use of 60 Vbeta and 13 Jbeta primers characterized the PCR. Clones were sequenced by immunoSEQ multiplex PCR, and TCRdb holds only the in-frame ones, with some missing. The sample yields 180,000 or so clones, approximately 79% seen once. Points from the study as a whole: With further analysis later on, most CMV-associated TCR beta chains appeared HLA-restricted. From TCR beta sequences, most subjects' HLA-A and HLA-B alleles were reportedly predicted accurately. In a later analysis, V- and J-gene trimming of beta chains associated with a DCLRE1C missense variant, replicated independently.

The specimen sequenced was PBMCs. The rearrangement links TRBV2 to TRBJ2-5; 9 positions match TRBD2. The clonotype comes from a man aged 50 to 59 in good health and CMV-seropositive. For the CDR3, the DNA is TGTGCCAGCAGTGAGGAGGCGGGGGGGGGCGAGACCCAGTACTTC. This sequence encodes CASSEEAGGGETQYF.